This T cell receptor beta chain derives from a study of cytomegalovirus exposure and HLA in healthy donors. About this clone: The target antigen is unknown.

The germline V gene encodes CDR1 MDHEN and CDR2 SYDVKM. This CDR3 has 14 amino acids. V trimming: 6 bases; J trimming: 8 bases; junction bases outside the gene matches: 10. Notes on the study in general: Accounts indicate the classifier identified cytomegalovirus status with strong specificity and sensitivity.

Amplification used 60 Vbeta primers and 13 Jbeta primers. Method: immunoSEQ multiplex PCR; TCRdb's copy keeps in-frame clones and lacks some. This sample has more than 95,000 clones, with about 80% found just once. This sequence originates from a woman between 18 and 30 years old in good health and CMV-seropositive. The V call is TRBV28, the J call TRBJ1-5; TRBD1 matches at 7 bases. Sequencing input: PBMCs. In DNA form, the CDR3 reads TGTGCCAGCAGCCCAACAGGGGTCCAAGAGCCCCAGCATTTT. Translating it yields CASSPTGVQEPQHF.